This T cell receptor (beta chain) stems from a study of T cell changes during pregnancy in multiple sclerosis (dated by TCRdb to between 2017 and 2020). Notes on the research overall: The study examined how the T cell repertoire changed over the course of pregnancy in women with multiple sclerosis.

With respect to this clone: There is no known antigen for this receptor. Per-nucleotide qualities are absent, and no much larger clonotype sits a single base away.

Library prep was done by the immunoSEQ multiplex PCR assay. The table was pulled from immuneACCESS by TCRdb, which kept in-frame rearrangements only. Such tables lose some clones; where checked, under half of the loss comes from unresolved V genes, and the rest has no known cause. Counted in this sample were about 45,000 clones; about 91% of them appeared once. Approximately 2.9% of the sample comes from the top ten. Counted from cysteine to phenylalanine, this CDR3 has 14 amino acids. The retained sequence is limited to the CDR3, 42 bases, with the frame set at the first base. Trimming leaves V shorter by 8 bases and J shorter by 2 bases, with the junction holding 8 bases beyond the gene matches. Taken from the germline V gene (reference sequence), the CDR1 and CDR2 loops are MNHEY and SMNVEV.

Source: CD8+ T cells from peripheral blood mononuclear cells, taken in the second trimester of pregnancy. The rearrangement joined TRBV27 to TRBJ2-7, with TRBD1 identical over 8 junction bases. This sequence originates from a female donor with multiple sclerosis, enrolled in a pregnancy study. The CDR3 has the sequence CASRGQGGPYEQYF. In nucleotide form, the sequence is TGTGCCAGCCGTGGACAGGGTGGTCCCTACGAGCAGTACTTC.